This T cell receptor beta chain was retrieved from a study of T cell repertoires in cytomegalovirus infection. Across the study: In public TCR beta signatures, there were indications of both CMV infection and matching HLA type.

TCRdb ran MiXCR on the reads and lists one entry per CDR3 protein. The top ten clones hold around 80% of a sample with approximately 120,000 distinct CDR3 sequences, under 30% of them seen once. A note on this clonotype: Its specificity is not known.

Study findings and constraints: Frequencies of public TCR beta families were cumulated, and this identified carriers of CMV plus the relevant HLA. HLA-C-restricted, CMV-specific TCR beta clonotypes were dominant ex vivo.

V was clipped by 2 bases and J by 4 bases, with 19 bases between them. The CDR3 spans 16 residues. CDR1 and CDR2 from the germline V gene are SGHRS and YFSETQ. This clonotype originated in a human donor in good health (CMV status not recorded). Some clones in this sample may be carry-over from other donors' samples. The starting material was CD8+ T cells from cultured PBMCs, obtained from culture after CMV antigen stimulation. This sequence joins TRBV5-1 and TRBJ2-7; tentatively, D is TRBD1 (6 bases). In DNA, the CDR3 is TGCGCCAGCAGCTTCTCTCAACAGGGTGGGACATACGAGCAGTACTTC. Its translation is CASSFSQQGGTYEQYF.